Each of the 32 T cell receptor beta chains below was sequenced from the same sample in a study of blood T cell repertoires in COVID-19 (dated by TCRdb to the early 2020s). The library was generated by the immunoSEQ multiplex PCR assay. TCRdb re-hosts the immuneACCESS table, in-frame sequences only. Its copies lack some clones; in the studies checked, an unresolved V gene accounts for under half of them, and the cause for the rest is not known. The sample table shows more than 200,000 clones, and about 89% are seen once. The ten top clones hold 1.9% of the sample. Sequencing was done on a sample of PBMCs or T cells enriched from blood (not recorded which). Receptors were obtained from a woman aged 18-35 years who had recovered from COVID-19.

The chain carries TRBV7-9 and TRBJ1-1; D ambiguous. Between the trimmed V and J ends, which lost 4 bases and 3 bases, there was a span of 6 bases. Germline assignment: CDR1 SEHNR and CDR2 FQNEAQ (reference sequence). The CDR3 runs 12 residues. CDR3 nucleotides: TGTGCCAGCAGCTACTATCACACTGAAGCTTTCTTT. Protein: CASSYYHTEAFF.

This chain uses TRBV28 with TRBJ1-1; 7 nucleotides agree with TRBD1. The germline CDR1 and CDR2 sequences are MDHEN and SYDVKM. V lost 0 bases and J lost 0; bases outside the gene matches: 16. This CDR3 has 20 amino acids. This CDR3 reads CASSLWAQGERGTVNTEAFF. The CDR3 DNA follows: TGTGCCAGCAGTTTATGGGCTCAGGGAGAGAGGGGGACAGTGAACACTGAAGCTTTCTTT. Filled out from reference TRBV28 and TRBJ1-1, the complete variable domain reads DVKVTQSSRYLVKRTGEKVFLECVQDMDHENMFWYRQDPGLGLRLIYFSYDVKMKEKGDIPEGYSVSREKKERFSLILESASTNQTSMYLCASSLWAQGERGTVNTEAFFGQGTRLTVV.

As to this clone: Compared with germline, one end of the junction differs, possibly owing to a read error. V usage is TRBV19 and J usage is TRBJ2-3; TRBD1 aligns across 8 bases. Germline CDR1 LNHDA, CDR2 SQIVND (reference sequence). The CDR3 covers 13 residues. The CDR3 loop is CASSDRGTDTQYF. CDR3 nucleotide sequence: TGTGCCAGTAGTGACAGGGGCACGGATACGCAGTATTTT.

CDR3 sequence: CASSNRGAGEKLFF. The CDR3 DNA reads as TGTGCCAGCAGCAACCGAGGGGCGGGAGAAAAACTGTTTTTT. This rearrangement joins TRBV4-2 to TRBJ1-4; TRBD1 might be the D (5 bases). The germline V and J ends were trimmed by 5 bases and 8 bases, with 15 bases remaining between them. The CDR3 has 14 residues. Germline V gives CDR1 LGHNA, CDR2 YNFKEQ.

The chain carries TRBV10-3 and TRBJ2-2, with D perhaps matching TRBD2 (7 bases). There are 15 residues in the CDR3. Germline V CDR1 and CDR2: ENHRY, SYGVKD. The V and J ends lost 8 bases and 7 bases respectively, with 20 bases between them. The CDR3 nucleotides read TGTGCCATCTCGCGGCGGGAGAGGGGGAGCGGGGAGCTGTTTTTT. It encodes CAISRRERGSGELFF.

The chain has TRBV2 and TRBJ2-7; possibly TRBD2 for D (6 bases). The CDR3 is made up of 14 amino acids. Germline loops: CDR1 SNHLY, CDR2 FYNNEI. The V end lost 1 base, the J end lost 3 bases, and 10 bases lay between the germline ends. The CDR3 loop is CASSEEAGSYEQYF. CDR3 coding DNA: TGTGCCAGCAGTGAAGAGGCCGGGAGCTACGAGCAGTACTTC.

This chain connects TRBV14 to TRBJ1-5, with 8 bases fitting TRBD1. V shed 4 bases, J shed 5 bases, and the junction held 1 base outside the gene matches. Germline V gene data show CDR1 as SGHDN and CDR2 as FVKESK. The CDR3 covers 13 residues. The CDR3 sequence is CASSPTGDQPQHF. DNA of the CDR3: TGTGCCAGCAGCCCGACAGGGGATCAGCCCCAGCATTTT.

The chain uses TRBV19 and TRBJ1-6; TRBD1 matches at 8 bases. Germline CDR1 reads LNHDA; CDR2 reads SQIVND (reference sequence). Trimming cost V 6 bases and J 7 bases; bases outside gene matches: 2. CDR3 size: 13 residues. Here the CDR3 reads CASSDRGNSPLHF. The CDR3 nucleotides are TGTGCCAGTAGCGACAGGGGAAATTCACCCCTCCACTTT.

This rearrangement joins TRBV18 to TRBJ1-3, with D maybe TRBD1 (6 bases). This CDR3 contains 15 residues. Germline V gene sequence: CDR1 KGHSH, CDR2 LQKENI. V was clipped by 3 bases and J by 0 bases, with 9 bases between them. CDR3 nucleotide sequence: TGTGCCAGCTCACCGAGAGGGGGCTCTGGAAACACCATATATTTT. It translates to CASSPRGGSGNTIYF.

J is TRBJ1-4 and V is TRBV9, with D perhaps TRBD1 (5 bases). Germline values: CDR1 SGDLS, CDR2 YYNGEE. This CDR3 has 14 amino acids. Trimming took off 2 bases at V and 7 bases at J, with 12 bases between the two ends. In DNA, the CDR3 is TGTGCCAGCAGCGTTACTCCAGGGATTGAAAAACTGTTTTTT. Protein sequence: CASSVTPGIEKLFF.

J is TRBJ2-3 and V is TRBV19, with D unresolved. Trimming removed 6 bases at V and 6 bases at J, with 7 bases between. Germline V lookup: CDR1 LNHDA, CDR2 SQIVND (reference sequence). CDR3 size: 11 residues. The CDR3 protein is CASSLRDTQYF. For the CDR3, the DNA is TGTGCCAGTAGCCTCCGGGATACGCAGTATTTT. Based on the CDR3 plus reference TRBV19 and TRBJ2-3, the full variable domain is DGGITQSPKYLFRKEGQNVTLSCEQNLNHDAMYWYRQDPGQGLRLIYYSQIVNDFQKGDIAEGYSVSREKKESFPLTVTSAQKNPTAFYLCASSLRDTQYFGPGTRLTVL.

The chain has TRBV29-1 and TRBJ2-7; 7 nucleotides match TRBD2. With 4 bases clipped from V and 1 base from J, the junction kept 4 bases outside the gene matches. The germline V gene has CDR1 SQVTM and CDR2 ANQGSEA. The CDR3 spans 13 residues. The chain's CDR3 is CSVVGGRSYEQYF. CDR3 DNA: TGCAGCGTTGTGGGCGGGAGATCCTACGAGCAGTACTTC.

The CDR3 DNA is TGTGCCAGCAGCTTAGGGGGTAGCGGTCAGCCCCAGCATTTT. It yields the protein CASSLGGSGQPQHF. V and J are TRBV7-6 and TRBJ1-5, with unresolved D. Germline CDR1 reads SGHVS; CDR2 reads FNYEAQ. The CDR3 is made up of 14 amino acids. V was trimmed by 1 base and J by 6 bases, leaving 10 bases between them.

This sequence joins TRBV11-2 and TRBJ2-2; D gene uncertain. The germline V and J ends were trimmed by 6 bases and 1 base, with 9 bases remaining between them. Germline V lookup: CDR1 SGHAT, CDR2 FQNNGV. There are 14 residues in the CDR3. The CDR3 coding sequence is TGTGCCAGCAGTCTGGCTTTGAACACCGGGGAGCTGTTTTTT. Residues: CASSLALNTGELFF.

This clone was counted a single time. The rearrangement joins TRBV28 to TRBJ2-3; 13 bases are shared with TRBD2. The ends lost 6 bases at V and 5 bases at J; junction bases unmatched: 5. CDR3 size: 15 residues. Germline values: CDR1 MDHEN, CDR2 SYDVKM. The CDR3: CASRPRTSGRDTQYF. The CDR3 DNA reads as TGTGCCAGCAGACCTAGGACTAGCGGGAGAGATACGCAGTATTTT.

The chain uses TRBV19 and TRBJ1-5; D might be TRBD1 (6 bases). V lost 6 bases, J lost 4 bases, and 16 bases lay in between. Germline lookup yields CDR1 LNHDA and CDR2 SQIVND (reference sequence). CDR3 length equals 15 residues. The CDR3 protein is CASRVQGQTNQPQHF. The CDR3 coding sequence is TGTGCCAGTAGGGTACAGGGTCAAACAAATCAGCCCCAGCATTTT.

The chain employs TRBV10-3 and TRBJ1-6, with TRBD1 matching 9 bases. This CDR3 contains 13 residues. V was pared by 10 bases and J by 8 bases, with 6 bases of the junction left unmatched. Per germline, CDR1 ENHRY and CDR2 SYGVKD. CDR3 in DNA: TGTGCCACGGACGACAGGGGGGATTCACCCCTCCACTTT. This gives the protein CATDDRGDSPLHF.

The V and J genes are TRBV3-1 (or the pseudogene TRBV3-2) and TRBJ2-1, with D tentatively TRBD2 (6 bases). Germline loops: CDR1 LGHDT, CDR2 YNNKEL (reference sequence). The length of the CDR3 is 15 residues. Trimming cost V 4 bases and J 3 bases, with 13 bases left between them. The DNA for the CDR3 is TGTGCCAGCAGCCCTAGCTGGCGGGACTACAATGAGCAGTTCTTC. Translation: CASSPSWRDYNEQFF.

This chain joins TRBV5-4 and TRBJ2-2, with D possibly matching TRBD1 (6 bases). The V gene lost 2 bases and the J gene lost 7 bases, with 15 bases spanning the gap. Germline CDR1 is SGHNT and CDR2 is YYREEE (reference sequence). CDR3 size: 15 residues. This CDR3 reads CASSFFDRTDGELFF. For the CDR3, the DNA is TGTGCCAGCAGCTTTTTCGATAGGACAGACGGGGAGCTGTTTTTT.

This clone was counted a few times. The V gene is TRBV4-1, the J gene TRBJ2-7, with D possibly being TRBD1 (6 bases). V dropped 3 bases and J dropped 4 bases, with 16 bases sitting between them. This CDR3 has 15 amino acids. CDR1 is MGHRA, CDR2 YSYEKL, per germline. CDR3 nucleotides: TGCGCCAGCAGCCATGACGCAGGGACACCTTACGAGCAGTACTTC. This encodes CASSHDAGTPYEQYF.

The chain's CDR3 is CASSLWGGDTNQPQHF. The CDR3, as DNA: TGTGCCAGCAGTTTATGGGGGGGTGACACTAATCAGCCCCAGCATTTT. V gene TRBV28 combines with J gene TRBJ1-5, with D maybe TRBD1 (5 bases). Germline CDR1 reads MDHEN; CDR2 reads SYDVKM. The germline V and J ends were trimmed by 0 bases and 4 bases, with 13 bases remaining between them. The CDR3 consists of 16 residues.

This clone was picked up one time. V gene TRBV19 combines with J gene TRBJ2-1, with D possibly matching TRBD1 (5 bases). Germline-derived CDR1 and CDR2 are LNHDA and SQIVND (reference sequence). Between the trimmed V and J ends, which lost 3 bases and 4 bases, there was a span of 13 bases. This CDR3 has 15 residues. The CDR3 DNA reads TGTGCCAGTAGTATGGCGGACATAACTTACAATGAGCAGTTCTTC. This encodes CASSMADITYNEQFF.

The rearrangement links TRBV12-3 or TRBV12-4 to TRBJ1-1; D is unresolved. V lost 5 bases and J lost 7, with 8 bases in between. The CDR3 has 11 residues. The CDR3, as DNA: TGTGCCAGCAGTCCCGGGGTTGAAGCTTTCTTT. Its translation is CASSPGVEAFF.

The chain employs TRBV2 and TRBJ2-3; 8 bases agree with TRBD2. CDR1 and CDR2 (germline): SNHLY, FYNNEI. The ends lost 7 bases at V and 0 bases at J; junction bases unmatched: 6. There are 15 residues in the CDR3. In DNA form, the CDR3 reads TGTGCCAGCAACGGGGGGGGACACAGCACAGATACGCAGTATTTT. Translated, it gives CASNGGGHSTDTQYF.

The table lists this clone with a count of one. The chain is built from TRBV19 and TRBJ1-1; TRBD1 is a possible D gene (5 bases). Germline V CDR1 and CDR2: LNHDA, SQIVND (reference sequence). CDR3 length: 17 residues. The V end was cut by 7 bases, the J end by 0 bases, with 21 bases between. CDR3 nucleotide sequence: TGTGCCAGTACCGAAGCGACAGCGCGCCAAATGAACACTGAAGCTTTCTTT. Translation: CASTEATARQMNTEAFF.

CDR3 in amino acids: CASSQDRELWGKGYTF. Here the CDR3 DNA reads TGCGCCAGCAGCCAAGATCGGGAGCTTTGGGGGAAGGGCTACACCTTC. This rearrangement joins TRBV4-1 to TRBJ1-2; a weak D match, TRBD1 (5 bases). The CDR3 has 16 amino acids. CDR1 is MGHRA, CDR2 YSYEKL, per germline. V lost 0 bases and J lost 8, with 19 bases in between.

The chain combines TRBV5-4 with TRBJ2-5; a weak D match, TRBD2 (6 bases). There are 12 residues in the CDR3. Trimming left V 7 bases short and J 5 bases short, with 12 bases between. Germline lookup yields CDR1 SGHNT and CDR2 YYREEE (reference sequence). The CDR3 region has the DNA TGTGCCAGCGGGGGGTTGTCGGAGACCCAGTACTTC. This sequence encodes CASGGLSETQYF. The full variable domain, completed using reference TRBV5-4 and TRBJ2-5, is ETGVTQSPTHLIKTRGQQVTLRCSSQSGHNTVSWYQQALGQGPQFIFQYYREEENGRGNFPPRFSGLQFPNYSSELNVNALELDDSALYLCASGGLSETQYFGPGTRLLVL.

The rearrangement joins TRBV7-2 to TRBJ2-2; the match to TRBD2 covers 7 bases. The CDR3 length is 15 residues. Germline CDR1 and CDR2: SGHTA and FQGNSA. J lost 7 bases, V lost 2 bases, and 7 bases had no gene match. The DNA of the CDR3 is TGTGCCAGCAGCTTACGGGCTAGCGGCTACGGGGAGCTGTTTTTT. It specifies CASSLRASGYGELFF. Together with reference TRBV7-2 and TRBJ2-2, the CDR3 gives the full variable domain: GAGVSQSPSNKVTEKGKDVELRCDPISGHTALYWYRQSLGQGLEFLIYFQGNSAPDKSGLPSDRFSAERTGGSVSTLTIQRTQQEDSAVYLCASSLRASGYGELFFGEGSRLTVL.

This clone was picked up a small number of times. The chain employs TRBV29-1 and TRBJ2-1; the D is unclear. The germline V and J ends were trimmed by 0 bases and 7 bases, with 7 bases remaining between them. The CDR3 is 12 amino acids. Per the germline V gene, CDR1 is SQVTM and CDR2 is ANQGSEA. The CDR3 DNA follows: TGCAGCGTTGAAGATTTCAGGAATGAGCAGTTCTTC. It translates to CSVEDFRNEQFF.

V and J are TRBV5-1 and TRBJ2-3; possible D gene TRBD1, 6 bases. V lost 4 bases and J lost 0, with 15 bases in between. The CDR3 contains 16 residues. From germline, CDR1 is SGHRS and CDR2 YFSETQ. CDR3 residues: CASSLQGRRSTDTQYF. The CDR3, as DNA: TGCGCCAGCAGCCTACAGGGTCGGAGGAGCACAGATACGCAGTATTTT.

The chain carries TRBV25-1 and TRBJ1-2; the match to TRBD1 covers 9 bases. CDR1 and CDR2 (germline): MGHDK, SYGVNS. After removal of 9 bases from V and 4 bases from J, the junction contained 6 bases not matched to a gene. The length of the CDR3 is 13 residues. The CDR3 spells CASSPTGGYGYTF. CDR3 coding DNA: TGTGCCAGTAGCCCGACAGGGGGCTATGGCTACACCTTC.

CDR3 in DNA: TGTGCCAGCAGCTTAATCCCGGGAGGGGACACAGATACGCAGTATTTT. Its translation: CASSLIPGGDTDTQYF. The chain has TRBV7-3 and TRBJ2-3, with 8 bases lining up with TRBD2. Germline V gives CDR1 SGHTA, CDR2 FQGTGA. This CDR3 is 16 amino acids long. The V segment lost 1 base and the J segment 2 bases; nucleotides outside the gene matches: 5.